Listed below are T cell receptor beta chains from one sample, sequenced in a study of T cell responses to AZD1222 COVID-19 vaccine. Produced via immunoSEQ multiplex PCR; TCRdb's table is partial and in-frame only. The data contain 68,000 or so clones, roughly 90% of them singletons. Sequenced here: peripheral blood, sampled on day 0 of AZD1222 vaccination. The source of these receptors is an adult in good health. CDR3s include the opening cysteine and the closing phenylalanine or tryptophan. The size entry is marked missing in some rows and otherwise reads once, few, many or a size class.

clone_size | v_call | cdr3_aa
once | TRBV11-3 | CASSLEGLGVNEQFF
. | TRBV7-2 | CASSRGPNTEAFF
. | TRBV6-2/TRBV6-3 | CASSNQGGYTF
. | TRBV4-1 | CASSQEDLYEKLFF
. | TRBV19 | CASSIGDRGNIQYF
. | TRBV6-2/TRBV6-3 | CASSIGTPSNQPQHF
. | TRBV12-3/TRBV12-4 | CASTGLGNTIYF
few | TRBV6-6 | CASSRVGLRQEKLFF
. | TRBV13 | CASSFGGDQFF
. | TRBV6-1 | CASSERGTSGSRSYNEQFF
. | TRBV6-2/TRBV6-3 | CASSLRTLEDGYTF
. | TRBV18 | CASSPDGSTKNIQYF
. | TRBV28 | CASSSGLNNSPLHF
. | TRBV6-6 | CASSSPGLAETDTQYF
. | TRBV6-6 | CASSRVTSGIGKNIQYF
. | TRBV29-1 | CSVEGGTGGKEKLFF
few | TRBV6-1 | CASSLGTGGYEQYF
. | TRBV3-1/TRBV3-2 | CASSTYYPLTGELFF
. | TRBV2 | CASKRGENSNQPQHF
. | TRBV27 | CASSPPGSYNSPLHF
. | TRBV15 | CATSRDRSPGELFF
. | TRBV5-5 | CASSLTGVDYGYTF
. | TRBV19 | CASSIQGHQPQHF
once | TRBV6-5 | CASRGTGGRNTIYF
once | TRBV14 | CASSRDRLASYNEQFF
. | TRBV28 | CASSSFIQGGYEQYF
. | TRBV21-1 | CASALRGNTEAFF
. | TRBV6-2/TRBV6-3 | CASSPGTGVGTQHF
. | TRBV12-3/TRBV12-4 | CASSLLGRHEQYF
. | TRBV25-1 | CASSDGGPYGYTF
. | TRBV3-1/TRBV3-2 | CASSLGRLAGVNEQFF
. | TRBV5-1 | CASSSTGKQTDTQYF
once | TRBV7-6 | CASSLAPGQGINSPLHF
. | TRBV25-1 | CASSMGHSNQPQHF
. | TRBV11-3 | CASSPFGGGSSYNEQFF
. | TRBV11-2 | CASSQKFEGGSGANVLTF
. | TRBV27 | CASGGQGYYGYTF
. | TRBV5-4 | CASNFKREHNTDTQYF
medium-sized | TRBV6-5 | CASRHRDSYEQYF
. | TRBV5-6 | CASSFRTSGISEQYF
few | TRBV28 | CASRVDRGRNTIYF
. | TRBV4-2 | CASSQVKLVTGTDTQYF
. | TRBV29-1 | CSCNLAGSGELFF
once | TRBV11-2 | CASSVSGTGSTDTQYF
. | TRBV6-5 | CASSYRQFYEQYF
. | TRBV7-8 | CASSFLPGPSYEQYF
. | TRBV6-2/TRBV6-3 | CASSYPLTSGRSDTQYF
. | TRBV6-1 | CASSEDRPGNTIYF
once | TRBV7-9 | CASSRDRGQDEQYF
. | TRBV6-6 | CASSQGVNTEAFF
. | TRBV6-2/TRBV6-3 | CASSPPRSNQPQHF
once | TRBV21-1 | CASSTRTGQGGNYGYTF
few | TRBV19 | CASRGDEQYF
once | TRBV30 | CAWTTDRTNTEAFF
. | TRBV18 | CASSPRTDNEQFF
. | TRBV7-6 | CASSSRRENTEAFF
. | TRBV4-1 | CASSQRSGSDSYEQYF
. | TRBV10-3 | CAIRGSNYGYTF
. | TRBV19 | CASSSQTGVSPLHF
. | TRBV3-1/TRBV3-2 | CASRDSEETQYF